Presented here are 5 T cell receptor beta chains from one specimen sequenced in a study of shared clonotypes between healthy human individuals. Selected positively for CCR7 and CD45RO-negative, naive CD8 cells excluded terminally differentiated effector memory CD45RA+ cells. Clones were sequenced by immunoSEQ multiplex PCR, and TCRdb holds only the in-frame ones, with some missing. The sample has 1.5 million to 2.5 million clones, about 95% seen once; the top ten hold 1.2%. Sequenced material: naive CD8+ T cells sorted from blood. Receptors originate from a man younger than 35 in good health.

The rearrangement links TRBV5-6 to TRBJ2-7; D might be TRBD2 (5 bases). The CDR3 has 15 amino acids. Trimming cost V 2 bases and J 3 bases, with 15 bases left between them. The germline V gene encodes CDR1 SGHDT and CDR2 YYEEEE. As DNA, the CDR3 is TGTGCCAGCAGCTTCGCTACAGCGGACCTCTACGAGCAGTACTTC. Encoded protein: CASSFATADLYEQYF.

V gene TRBV19 combines with J gene TRBJ1-6; 7 bases line up with TRBD1. In germline, CDR1 is LNHDA, CDR2 SQIVND (reference sequence). V lost 7 bases, J lost 0 bases, and 9 bases stayed unmatched. The CDR3 spans 17 residues. CDR3 region: CASNLDRESSYNSPLHF. The CDR3 DNA reads as TGTGCCAGTAACCTCGACAGGGAGAGCTCCTATAATTCACCCCTCCACTTT.

CDR3 loop: CASKGAGELFF. DNA of the CDR3: TGTGCCAGCAAGGGGGCCGGGGAGCTGTTTTTT. This sequence joins TRBV9 and TRBJ2-2; TRBD1 might be the D (6 bases). The CDR3 has 11 amino acids. The V gene's germline CDR1 is SGDLS and CDR2 YYNGEE. Trimming stripped 6 bases from V and 6 bases from J, with 6 bases between.

This clone was seen a few times. The chain employs TRBV10-2 and TRBJ2-7; D is uncertain. From germline, CDR1 is WSHSY and CDR2 SAAADI. The CDR3 extends over 9 amino acids. Trimming took off 10 bases at V and 3 bases at J, with 4 bases between the two ends. CDR3 DNA: TGCGCCACCGGCTACGAGCAGTACTTC. The encoded protein is CATGYEQYF.

As to this clone: This sample also contains other DNA sequences that code for the same CDR3. The V and J genes are TRBV28 and TRBJ2-7, with D uncertain. V gave up 2 bases and J gave up 2 bases, with 7 bases separating them. Germline V gene sequence: CDR1 MDHEN, CDR2 SYDVKM. The CDR3 loop spans 13 amino acids. In DNA, the CDR3 is TGTGCCAGCAGTTTACACAGAACCTACGAGCAGTACTTC. Translation: CASSLHRTYEQYF.